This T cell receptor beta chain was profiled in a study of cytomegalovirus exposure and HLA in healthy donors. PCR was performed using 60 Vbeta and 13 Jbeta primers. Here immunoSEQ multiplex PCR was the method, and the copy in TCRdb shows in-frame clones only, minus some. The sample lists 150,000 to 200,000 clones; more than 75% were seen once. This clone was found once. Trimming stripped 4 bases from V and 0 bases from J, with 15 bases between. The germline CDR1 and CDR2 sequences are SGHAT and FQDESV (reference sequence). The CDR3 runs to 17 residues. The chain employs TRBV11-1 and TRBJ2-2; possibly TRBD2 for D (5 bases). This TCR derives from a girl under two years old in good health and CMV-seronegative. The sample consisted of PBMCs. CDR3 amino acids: CASSSLKRFANTGELFF. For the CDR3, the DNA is TGTGCCAGCAGCTCTTTAAAGCGGTTCGCGAACACCGGGGAGCTGTTTTTT.